This T cell receptor (beta chain) came from a study of blood T cell repertoires in COVID-19. This CDR3 has 16 amino acids. Germline CDR1 SGHDN, CDR2 FVKESK. Trimming cost V 0 bases and J 0 bases; bases outside gene matches: 5. Per the original data handling: By means of reference gene primer amplification, nucleated cell counts were estimated. TCRdb keeps only in-frame clones here, not all; method: immunoSEQ multiplex PCR. V and J calls and clone size are those listed in that table; D and trimming were worked out from the DNA. The table has about 90,000 clones, about 89% seen once; the top ten hold around 1.8%.

This chain uses TRBV14 with TRBJ2-7, with TRBD1 matching over 7 bases. The clonotype originates from a human donor with active COVID-19. The donor label of this sample is uncertain. What was sequenced was peripheral blood. The CDR3 protein is CASSQDLGGTSYEQYF. As DNA, the CDR3 is TGTGCCAGCAGCCAAGATTTAGGGGGCACCTCCTACGAGCAGTACTTC.